These T cell receptor beta chains were read from a single sample in a study of technical replicates of blood from a few donors. Some clones are missing from TCRdb's copy, which holds only in-frame ones; the method was immunoSEQ multiplex PCR. Of 65,000 to 90,000 clones listed, about 86% were seen once; the top ten hold 4.8%. Material: PBMCs. The origin of the receptors is a human donor in good health. Some clones in this sample may be carry-over from other donors' samples. Each CDR3 is given with its conserved first and last residue. D genes are given only for firm matches. Part of the rows lack a size; the others show once, few, many or a class for expanded clones.

d_call clone_size j_call v_call cdr3_aa cdr3_nt
- - TRBJ2-3 TRBV11-2 CASSSYTQYF TGTGCCAGCAGTTCTTATACGCAGTATTTT
- - TRBJ2-5 TRBV23-1 CASSQKGIGEQETQYF TGCGCCAGCAGTCAGAAGGGTATCGGGGAACAAGAGACCCAGTACTTC
- - TRBJ2-5 TRBV6-1 CASSESPMNRVQETQYF TGTGCCAGCAGTGAATCCCCCATGAATCGGGTACAAGAGACCCAGTACTTC
TRBD2 - TRBJ2-7 TRBV5-1 CASSFGGSSSEQYF TGCGCCAGCAGCTTCGGCGGGAGCAGTAGCGAGCAGTACTTC
TRBD2 - TRBJ2-5 TRBV19 CASSPLAGDETQYF TGTGCCAGTAGTCCCCTAGCGGGAGATGAGACCCAGTACTTC
- - TRBJ1-4 TRBV15 CATSRAGAKANEKLFF TGTGCCACCAGCAGAGCAGGGGCGAAGGCTAATGAAAAACTGTTTTTT
- - TRBJ2-1 TRBV7-8 CASSFSEGHLDEQFF TGTGCCAGCAGCTTTAGCGAGGGCCACCTCGATGAGCAGTTCTTC
TRBD2 - TRBJ2-7 TRBV11-3 CASSLEVAGGPREQYF TGTGCCAGCAGCTTAGAAGTAGCGGGGGGGCCGAGAGAGCAGTACTTC
- - TRBJ1-6 TRBV15 CATSRDPGGGNSPLHF TGTGCCACCAGCAGAGATCCGGGGGGCGGGAATTCACCCCTCCACTTT
- - TRBJ2-7 TRBV5-1 CASSSHSSYEQYF TGCGCCAGCAGCTCTCACAGCTCCTACGAGCAGTACTTC
TRBD1 - TRBJ2-7 TRBV6-6 CASRRDSQSYEQYF TGTGCCAGCAGGAGGGACAGTCAATCCTACGAGCAGTACTTC
TRBD2 - TRBJ2-3 TRBV30 CAWSPAGVPDTQYF TGTGCCTGGAGTCCAGCGGGAGTCCCAGATACGCAGTATTTT
- once TRBJ1-2 TRBV13 CATSKRGMGGYTF TGTGCCACCAGCAAGCGGGGAATGGGGGGCTACACCTTC
- - TRBJ2-2 TRBV13 CASSLGLEANTGELFF TGTGCCAGCAGCTTAGGCTTAGAAGCGAACACCGGGGAGCTGTTTTTT
- - TRBJ1-2 TRBV7-2 CASSLVPGVGYGYTF TGTGCCAGCAGCTTAGTGCCGGGTGTGGGCTATGGCTACACCTTC
- - TRBJ2-1 TRBV7-2 CASSLVASRIGNEQFF TGTGCCAGCAGCTTAGTGGCTAGCAGGATCGGCAATGAGCAGTTCTTC
TRBD2 - TRBJ2-7 TRBV2 CASSTPTSGRGYEQYF TGTGCCAGCAGCACTCCGACTAGCGGGAGAGGTTACGAGCAGTACTTC
TRBD2 few TRBJ2-2 TRBV11-1 CASRRGGLSGELFF TGTGCCAGCCGGCGGGGGGGCCTGAGCGGGGAGCTGTTTTTT
- - TRBJ2-2 TRBV5-4 CASSLTSSGELFF TGTGCCAGCAGCTTAACTAGCTCCGGGGAGCTGTTTTTT
TRBD2 - TRBJ2-1 TRBV10-1 CASPLAGGDNEQFF TGCGCCAGCCCGTTAGCGGGAGGAGACAATGAGCAGTTCTTC
- - TRBJ1-2 TRBV5-5 CASSLGKPRAGYTF TGTGCCAGCAGCTTGGGCAAGCCCAGGGCGGGCTACACCTTC
- - TRBJ2-3 TRBV19 CASSTKTVTDTQYF TGTGCCAGTAGCACCAAAACAGTGACAGATACGCAGTATTTT
TRBD2 - TRBJ2-7 TRBV19 CASSVAGGPFEQYF TGTGCCAGTAGCGTAGCGGGAGGGCCGTTCGAGCAGTACTTC
TRBD1 - TRBJ2-7 TRBV7-3 CASSPGQGWGYEQYF TGTGCCAGCAGCCCCGGACAGGGTTGGGGGTACGAGCAGTACTTC
TRBD1 once TRBJ1-5 TRBV6-1 CASSEDRGIQPQHF TGTGCCAGCAGTGAAGACAGGGGAATTCAGCCCCAGCATTTT
TRBD1 - TRBJ2-7 TRBV5-1 CASSFTGGFYEQYF TGCGCCAGCAGCTTCACAGGGGGGTTCTACGAGCAGTACTTC
TRBD2 once TRBJ2-7 TRBV11-2 CASSFTSGNVEQYF TGTGCCAGCAGCTTCACTAGCGGGAACGTCGAGCAGTACTTC
- - TRBJ1-3 TRBV2 CASSDQGGSGNTIYF TGTGCCAGCAGTGACCAGGGAGGGTCAGGAAACACCATATATTTT
- - TRBJ2-2 TRBV6-5 CASRTGTQNTGELFF TGTGCCAGCAGAACCGGGACACAAAACACCGGGGAGCTGTTTTTT
TRBD1 - TRBJ2-7 TRBV2 CASEGDRFSYEQYF TGTGCCAGCGAGGGGGACAGGTTTTCCTACGAGCAGTACTTC
- - TRBJ1-6 TRBV25-1 CASSEFRGSHSPLHF TGTGCCAGCAGTGAATTTCGGGGTAGTCATTCACCCCTCCACTTT
TRBD2 - TRBJ2-3 TRBV7-2 CASSSGGGASTDTQYF TGTGCCAGCAGCTCGGGCGGGGGGGCTAGCACAGATACGCAGTATTTT
- - TRBJ2-5 TRBV4-2 CASSQDEGETQYF TGTGCCAGCAGCCAAGATGAGGGAGAGACCCAGTACTTC
TRBD1 - TRBJ2-5 TRBV6-1 CASSEQGAKRTQYF TGTGCCAGCAGTGAACAGGGGGCGAAGAGAACCCAGTACTTC
TRBD1 - TRBJ1-1 TRBV2 CASSDERRQGNTEAFF TGTGCCAGCAGTGATGAGAGGAGACAGGGGAACACTGAAGCTTTCTTT
TRBD1 - TRBJ2-7 TRBV25-1 CASSGTGGQGEQYF TGTGCCAGCAGTGGTACAGGGGGCCAGGGCGAGCAGTACTTC
- once TRBJ2-5 TRBV7-8 CASSPRQVLTQETQYF TGTGCCAGCAGCCCCCGACAGGTACTAACGCAAGAGACCCAGTACTTC
TRBD1 - TRBJ2-5 TRBV2 CASSRDRDGETQYF TGTGCCAGCAGCAGAGACAGGGATGGGGAGACCCAGTACTTC
TRBD2 - TRBJ2-1 TRBV7-3 CASSLGLAGRRDTYNEQFF TGTGCCAGCAGCTTAGGGCTAGCGGGGAGGCGGGATACCTACAATGAGCAGTTCTTC
TRBD1 many TRBJ2-1 TRBV13 CASSSLSGTGVNEQFF TGTGCCAGCAGCTCATTGTCCGGGACAGGGGTCAATGAGCAGTTCTTC
- - TRBJ2-7 TRBV7-6 CASSLSAQGSEQYF TGTGCCAGCAGCTTATCCGCACAGGGTTCCGAGCAGTACTTC
- - TRBJ2-6 TRBV14 CASSQVKKGSGSGANVLTF TGTGCCAGCAGCCAAGTAAAGAAGGGCAGCGGGTCTGGGGCCAACGTCCTGACTTTC
- - TRBJ2-7 TRBV4-1 CASSQVLGYEQYF TGCGCCAGCAGCCAGGTTCTAGGCTACGAGCAGTACTTC
- - TRBJ2-7 TRBV7-9 CASSPSGDYEQYF TGTGCCAGCAGCCCCAGCGGAGACTACGAGCAGTACTTC
TRBD1 - TRBJ2-3 TRBV19 CASSAQGQGSTDTQYF TGTGCCAGTAGTGCACAGGGGCAAGGGAGCACAGATACGCAGTATTTT
- - TRBJ2-7 TRBV9 CASSVDGGSSYEQYF TGTGCCAGCAGCGTAGATGGAGGGAGTTCCTACGAGCAGTACTTC
- - TRBJ2-7 TRBV29-1 CSVRVGYEQYF TGCAGCGTTCGGGTTGGGTACGAGCAGTACTTC
- - TRBJ2-1 TRBV29-1 CSVVPRNEQFF TGCAGCGTTGTTCCGAGAAATGAGCAGTTCTTC
TRBD1 - TRBJ1-2 TRBV18 CASSSTGQGGGYTF TGTGCCAGCTCATCAACTGGACAGGGGGGTGGCTACACCTTC
- once TRBJ2-2 TRBV2 CASSEVLWNTGELFF TGTGCCAGCAGTGAAGTTCTGTGGAACACCGGGGAGCTGTTTTTT
TRBD2 - TRBJ2-5 TRBV28 CASSSATSGRAAKTQYF TGTGCCAGCAGTTCCGCGACTAGCGGGAGGGCGGCTAAGACCCAGTACTTC